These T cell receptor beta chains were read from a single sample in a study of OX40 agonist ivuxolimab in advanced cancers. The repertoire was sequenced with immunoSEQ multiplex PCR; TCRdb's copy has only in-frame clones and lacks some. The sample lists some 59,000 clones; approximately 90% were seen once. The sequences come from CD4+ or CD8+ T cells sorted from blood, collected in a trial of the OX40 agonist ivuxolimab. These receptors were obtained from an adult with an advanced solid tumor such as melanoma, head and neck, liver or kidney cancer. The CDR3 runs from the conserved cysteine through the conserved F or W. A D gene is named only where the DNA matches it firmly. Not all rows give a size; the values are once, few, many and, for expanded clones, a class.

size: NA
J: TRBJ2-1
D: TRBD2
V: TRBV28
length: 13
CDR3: CAIMTSGNYEQFF
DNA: TGTGCCATCATGACTAGCGGGAACTATGAGCAGTTCTTC

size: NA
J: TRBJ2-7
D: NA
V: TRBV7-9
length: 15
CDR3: CASSNTGPSSYEQYF
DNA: TGTGCCAGCAGTAATACAGGGCCTAGCTCCTACGAGCAGTACTTC

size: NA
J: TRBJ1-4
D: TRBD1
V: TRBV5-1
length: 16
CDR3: CASSYNLQGAGEKLFF
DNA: TGCGCCAGCAGCTATAATTTACAGGGGGCTGGAGAAAAACTGTTTTTT

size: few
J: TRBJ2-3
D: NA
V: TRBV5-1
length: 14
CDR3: CASSFEAPPDTQYF
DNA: TGCGCCAGCAGCTTTGAGGCGCCCCCAGATACGCAGTATTTT

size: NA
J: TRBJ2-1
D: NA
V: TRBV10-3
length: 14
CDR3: CAISVTADYDEQFF
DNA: TGTGCCATCAGTGTAACAGCAGACTACGATGAGCAGTTCTTC

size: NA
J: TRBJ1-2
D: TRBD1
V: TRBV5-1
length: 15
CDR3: CASSAGQGVSYGYTF
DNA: TGCGCCAGCAGCGCGGGACAGGGGGTTTCATATGGCTACACCTTC

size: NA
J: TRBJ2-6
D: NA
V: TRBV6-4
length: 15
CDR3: CASSDRGAGANVLTF
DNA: TGTGCCAGCAGTGACAGGGGGGCTGGGGCCAACGTCCTGACTTTC

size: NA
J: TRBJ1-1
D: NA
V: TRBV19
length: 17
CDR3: CASSINPYRTTNTEAFF
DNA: TGTGCCAGTAGTATAAACCCCTACCGGACAACGAACACTGAAGCTTTCTTT

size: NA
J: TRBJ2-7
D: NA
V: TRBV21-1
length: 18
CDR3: CASSKVARVSGGWYEQYF
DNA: TGTGCCAGCAGCAAAGTGGCTCGGGTTTCGGGAGGTTGGTACGAGCAGTACTTC

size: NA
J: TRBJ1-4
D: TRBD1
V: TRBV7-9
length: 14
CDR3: CASSLGQGVEKLFF
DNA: TGTGCCAGCAGCCTGGGACAGGGCGTGGAAAAACTGTTTTTT

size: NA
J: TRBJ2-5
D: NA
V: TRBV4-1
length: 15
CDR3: CASSQHGTQRETQYF
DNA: TGCGCCAGCAGCCAACACGGGACACAGAGAGAGACCCAGTACTTC

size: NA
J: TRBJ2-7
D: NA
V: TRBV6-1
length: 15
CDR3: CASSETTSSSYEQYF
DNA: TGTGCCAGCAGTGAAACTACCTCGAGCTCCTACGAGCAGTACTTC

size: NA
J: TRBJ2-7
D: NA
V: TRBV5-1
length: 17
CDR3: CASSPEGDWMSFYEQYF
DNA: TGCGCCAGCAGCCCCGAAGGAGACTGGATGTCCTTCTACGAGCAGTACTTC

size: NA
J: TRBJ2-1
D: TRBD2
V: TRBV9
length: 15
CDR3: CASSKIAGEVNEQFF
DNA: TGTGCCAGCAGCAAGATAGCGGGAGAGGTCAATGAGCAGTTCTTC